The rows below give T cell receptor beta chains drawn from one sample of a study of human T cells and chemical hapten exposure. TCRdb itself ran the RACE reads through MiXCR, one entry per CDR3 protein. Among 90,000 or so distinct CDR3 sequences, 10% to 13% were seen once, and the ten largest hold around 2.2%. The sequencing used whole blood, collected in connection with sensitization to the hapten diphenylcyclopropenone (DPC). These receptors were taken from a man aged 35-49 years with alopecia areata. Some clones in this sample may be carry-over from other donors' samples. Each CDR3 is given with its conserved first and last residue. Each record gives: V gene, clone size, D gene, J gene, CDR3 DNA, CDR3 protein. D genes are given only for firm matches. Only part of the rows carry a size: once, few, many, or a class if the clone is expanded.

v_gene: TRBV5-1; abundance: many; d_gene: .; j_gene: TRBJ1-4; CDR3nt: TGCGCCAGCAGCTACGGGGGTGTATTAGATGAAAAACTGTTTTTT; CDR3aa: CASSYGGVLDEKLFF
v_gene: TRBV12-3/TRBV12-4; abundance: few; d_gene: .; j_gene: TRBJ2-3; CDR3nt: TGTGCCAGCAGCTTCGGACGGGGCACAGATACGCAGTATTTT; CDR3aa: CASSFGRGTDTQYF
v_gene: TRBV5-8; abundance: few; d_gene: TRBD1; j_gene: TRBJ2-2; CDR3nt: TGTGCCAGCAGCTTCCTAACGGACAGGGCGGACACCGGGGAGCTGTTTTTT; CDR3aa: CASSFLTDRADTGELFF
v_gene: TRBV5-4; abundance: few; d_gene: TRBD1; j_gene: TRBJ2-6; CDR3nt: TGTGCCAGCACCAATAAAGGACAGGGCCCCTCTGGGGCCAACGTCCTGACTTTC; CDR3aa: CASTNKGQGPSGANVLTF
v_gene: TRBV19; abundance: many; d_gene: .; j_gene: TRBJ1-4; CDR3nt: TGTGCCAGTAGCCAGGCCAGGGAGGAAAAACTGTTTTTT; CDR3aa: CASSQAREEKLFF
v_gene: TRBV12-3/TRBV12-4; abundance: .; d_gene: .; j_gene: TRBJ1-2; CDR3nt: TGTGCCAGCAGTTCCGGTGGTCGGCTAGTTTATGGCTACACCTTC; CDR3aa: CASSSGGRLVYGYTF
v_gene: TRBV18; abundance: few; d_gene: .; j_gene: TRBJ2-1; CDR3nt: TGTGCCAGCTCACCCGACCGGTACAATGAGCAGTTCTTC; CDR3aa: CASSPDRYNEQFF
v_gene: TRBV6-1; abundance: .; d_gene: .; j_gene: TRBJ1-1; CDR3nt: TGTGCCAGCAGTGTGAGCCGATATCACACTGAAGCTTTCTTT; CDR3aa: CASSVSRYHTEAFF
v_gene: TRBV5-1; abundance: many; d_gene: TRBD1; j_gene: TRBJ2-2; CDR3nt: TGCGCCAGCAGCTTCAGGGGGATCGACACCGGGGAGCTGTTTTTT; CDR3aa: CASSFRGIDTGELFF
v_gene: TRBV18; abundance: few; d_gene: .; j_gene: TRBJ1-3; CDR3nt: TGTGCCAGCTCAACGGGAGACCGCGGAAACACCATATATTTT; CDR3aa: CASSTGDRGNTIYF
v_gene: TRBV6-2/TRBV6-3; abundance: .; d_gene: TRBD1; j_gene: TRBJ2-2; CDR3nt: TGTGCCAGCAGTTACCTCGGGACAGCTAGCGGGGAGCTGTTTTTT; CDR3aa: CASSYLGTASGELFF
v_gene: TRBV28; abundance: .; d_gene: .; j_gene: TRBJ2-1; CDR3nt: TGTGCCAGTGTGCCGAGAGGTAGAGACAATGAGCAGTTCTTC; CDR3aa: CASVPRGRDNEQFF
v_gene: TRBV12-3/TRBV12-4; abundance: few; d_gene: TRBD1; j_gene: TRBJ2-7; CDR3nt: TGTGCCAGCAGTGGGCGACAGGGCTTGGGCGAGCAGTACTTC; CDR3aa: CASSGRQGLGEQYF
v_gene: TRBV3-1; abundance: .; d_gene: TRBD2; j_gene: TRBJ2-1; CDR3nt: TGTGCCAGCAGCCAAGTGTTAGCGGGTGGATCCTACAATGAGCAGTTCTTC; CDR3aa: CASSQVLAGGSYNEQFF
v_gene: TRBV6-2/TRBV6-3; abundance: .; d_gene: .; j_gene: TRBJ2-3; CDR3nt: TGTGCCAGCAGGCTTGGGGCCGCAGATACGCAGTATTTT; CDR3aa: CASRLGAADTQYF
v_gene: TRBV6-2/TRBV6-3; abundance: .; d_gene: .; j_gene: TRBJ2-4; CDR3nt: TGTGCCAGCAGTTACTCCGACAGCTACAAAAACATTCAGTACTTC; CDR3aa: CASSYSDSYKNIQYF
v_gene: TRBV14; abundance: .; d_gene: .; j_gene: TRBJ1-2; CDR3nt: TGTGCCAGCAGCAACACAGGGCCCAACTATGGCTACACCTTC; CDR3aa: CASSNTGPNYGYTF
v_gene: TRBV7-2; abundance: .; d_gene: .; j_gene: TRBJ2-7; CDR3nt: TGTGCCAGCAGCTTAGCTAGCCAAGTGTACGAGCAGTACTTC; CDR3aa: CASSLASQVYEQYF
v_gene: TRBV11-2; abundance: many; d_gene: .; j_gene: TRBJ1-2; CDR3nt: TGTGCCAGCAGCAGAGGACCGATTGATGGCTACACCTTC; CDR3aa: CASSRGPIDGYTF
v_gene: TRBV7-8; abundance: .; d_gene: .; j_gene: TRBJ2-3; CDR3nt: TGTGCCAGCAGCCTTACGGGTAGCGCGCAGTATTTT; CDR3aa: CASSLTGSAQYF
v_gene: TRBV29-1; abundance: many; d_gene: TRBD2; j_gene: TRBJ2-5; CDR3nt: TGCAGCACCGGGACTAGCGGGAGTCCCCCACAAGAGACCCAGTACTTC; CDR3aa: CSTGTSGSPPQETQYF
v_gene: TRBV12-3/TRBV12-4; abundance: .; d_gene: TRBD2; j_gene: TRBJ2-3; CDR3nt: TGTGCCAGCAGTACTAGCGGGAGCGCAGATACGCAGTATTTT; CDR3aa: CASSTSGSADTQYF
v_gene: TRBV7-9; abundance: .; d_gene: .; j_gene: TRBJ1-1; CDR3nt: TGTGCCAGCAGCTTAGAAGGACAGTTTGAAGCTTTCTTT; CDR3aa: CASSLEGQFEAFF
v_gene: TRBV5-1; abundance: few; d_gene: .; j_gene: TRBJ1-4; CDR3nt: TGCGCCAGCAGACAACAAACAGGTTCGCGAAGAGAAAAACTGTTTTTT; CDR3aa: CASRQQTGSRREKLFF
v_gene: TRBV11-3; abundance: .; d_gene: TRBD1; j_gene: TRBJ2-6; CDR3nt: TGTGCCAGCAGCTGGACAGGGGCAACCGGGGCCAACGTCCTGACTTTC; CDR3aa: CASSWTGATGANVLTF
v_gene: TRBV14; abundance: few; d_gene: .; j_gene: TRBJ2-1; CDR3nt: TGTGCCAGCAGCCGAGCAGCAATGGCCATCGGGCAGTTCTTC; CDR3aa: CASSRAAMAIGQFF
v_gene: TRBV5-4; abundance: few; d_gene: TRBD2; j_gene: TRBJ2-1; CDR3nt: TGTGCCAGCAGCTTGCCGCCAGCGGGACGATACAATGAGCAGTTCTTC; CDR3aa: CASSLPPAGRYNEQFF
v_gene: TRBV9; abundance: many; d_gene: .; j_gene: TRBJ2-3; CDR3nt: TGTGCCAGCAGCGTAGACAGCACAGATACGCAGTATTTT; CDR3aa: CASSVDSTDTQYF
v_gene: TRBV28; abundance: few; d_gene: .; j_gene: TRBJ2-3; CDR3nt: TGTGCCAGCAGTCCCACTGTTCCGGTGGGGGCCACAGATACGCAGTATTTT; CDR3aa: CASSPTVPVGATDTQYF
v_gene: TRBV7-2; abundance: few; d_gene: .; j_gene: TRBJ2-2; CDR3nt: TGTGCCAGCAGCTCCAGGACTGAGACCCGCGGGGAGCTGTTTTTT; CDR3aa: CASSSRTETRGELFF
v_gene: TRBV6-4; abundance: many; d_gene: TRBD1; j_gene: TRBJ1-4; CDR3nt: TGTGCCAGCAGTGAGGCCGGGACAGGGGAAGAAAAACTGTTTTTT; CDR3aa: CASSEAGTGEEKLFF